What follows are 8 T cell receptor beta chains derived from one specimen sequenced in a study of shared clonotypes between healthy human individuals. Clones were sequenced by immunoSEQ multiplex PCR, and TCRdb holds only the in-frame ones, with some missing. This sample has millions of clones, with over 85% found just once. The naive CD8 subset, CD45RO-negative cells positively selected for CCR7, excluded terminally differentiated effector memory CD45RA+ cells. Sequencing was done on a sample of naive CD8+ T cells sorted from blood. Source of these receptors: a man aged 18 to 30 in good health.

This clone is a singleton in its sample. The chain combines TRBV5-1 with TRBJ2-1, with 13 bases identical to TRBD2. Germline trimming cut 5 bases from V and 13 bases from J; bases unmatched to any gene: 15. This CDR3 comprises 16 residues. Germline assignment: CDR1 SGHRS and CDR2 YFSETQ. The CDR3 region is CASSYLTSGRERRQFF. DNA of the CDR3: TGCGCCAGCAGTTACCTCACTAGCGGGAGGGAGCGCCGTCAGTTCTTC. Full variable domain (outside the CDR3, taken from reference TRBV5-1 and TRBJ2-1): KAGVTQTPRYLIKTRGQQVTLSCSPISGHRSVSWYQQTPGQGLQFLFEYFSETQRNKGNFPGRFSGRQFSNSRSEMNVSTLELGDSALYLCASSYLTSGRERRQFFGPGTRLTVL.

This chain joins TRBV10-3 and TRBJ2-7; 7 bases line up with TRBD1. Germline assignment: CDR1 ENHRY and CDR2 SYGVKD. The trim removed 6 bases at V and 2 bases at J, leaving 4 bases unmatched. The CDR3 is made up of 13 amino acids. CDR3 DNA sequence: TGTGCCATCAGAACAGGGGAAACCTACGAGCAGTACTTC. Amino acids: CAIRTGETYEQYF.

V gene TRBV27 combines with J gene TRBJ2-1; 7 bases agree with TRBD2. Germline CDR1 is MNHEY and CDR2 is SMNVEV (reference sequence). V shed 3 bases, J shed 3 bases, and the junction held 5 bases outside the gene matches. The CDR3 is made up of 15 amino acids. CDR3 coding DNA: TGTGCCAGCAGTTTCCTACCGGGGGGCTACAATGAGCAGTTCTTC. It translates to CASSFLPGGYNEQFF.

The table lists this clone with a count of one. J is TRBJ2-3 and V is TRBV5-4, with 8 bases fitting TRBD2. Germline V gene lookup returns CDR1 SGHNT and CDR2 YYREEE (reference sequence). The CDR3 extends over 15 amino acids. V lost 4 bases and J lost 3; bases outside the gene matches: 7. DNA of the CDR3: TGTGCCAGCAGCCAGCCGGGACTAGGAACAGATACGCAGTATTTT. Translation gives CASSQPGLGTDTQYF.

The chain employs TRBV9 and TRBJ2-2, with TRBD1 matching 7 bases. CDR1 and CDR2 (germline): SGDLS, YYNGEE. V lost 5 bases and J lost 2; bases outside the gene matches: 3. The CDR3 has 14 residues. The CDR3 bases are TGTGCCAGCAGTGACAGGGATAACACCGGGGAGCTGTTTTTT. As protein: CASSDRDNTGELFF.

The chain employs TRBV2 and TRBJ1-2; D perhaps matches TRBD1 (5 bases). Germline loops: CDR1 SNHLY, CDR2 FYNNEI. The V and J ends lost 5 bases and 4 bases respectively, with 20 bases between them. This CDR3 region has 16 residues. In DNA, the CDR3 is TGTGCCAGCAGTTCGACAGAAGTAGGAGGCGTCTATGGCTACACCTTC. This gives the protein CASSSTEVGGVYGYTF.

Regarding this clone: Other DNA sequences within the sample encode an identical CDR3. The CDR3 loop is CASSLRGTYEQYF. The CDR3 bases are TGTGCCAGCAGTTTACGGGGGACCTACGAGCAGTACTTC. The J gene is TRBJ2-7, the V gene TRBV28; TRBD2 is a possible D gene (6 bases). CDR1 is MDHEN, CDR2 SYDVKM, per germline. CDR3 length equals 13 residues. V lost 2 bases, J lost 2 bases, and 7 bases lay in between.

The chain employs TRBV7-6 and TRBJ2-6; D remains ambiguous. Looked up from germline, CDR1 is SGHVS and CDR2 is FNYEAQ. Trimming pared 5 bases from V and 0 bases from J, leaving 11 bases between. The CDR3 is made up of 16 amino acids. DNA of the CDR3: TGTGCCAGCAGCCCCACAGAGAGCTCTGGGGCCAACGTCCTGACTTTC. Translated, it gives CASSPTESSGANVLTF.